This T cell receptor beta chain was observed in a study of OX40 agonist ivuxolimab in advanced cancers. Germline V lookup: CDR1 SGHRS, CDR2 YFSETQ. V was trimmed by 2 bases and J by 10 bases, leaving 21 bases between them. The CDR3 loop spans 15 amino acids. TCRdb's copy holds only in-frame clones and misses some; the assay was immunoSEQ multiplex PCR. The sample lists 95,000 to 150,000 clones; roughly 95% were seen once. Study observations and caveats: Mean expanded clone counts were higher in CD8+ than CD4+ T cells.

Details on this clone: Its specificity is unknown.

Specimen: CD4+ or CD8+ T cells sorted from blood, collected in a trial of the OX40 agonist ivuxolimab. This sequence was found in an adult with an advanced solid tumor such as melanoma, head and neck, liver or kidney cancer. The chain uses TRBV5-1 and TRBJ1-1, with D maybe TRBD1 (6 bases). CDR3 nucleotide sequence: TGCGCCAGCAGCTTTAAGGGGGAAAGGGACGGGAGAGCTTTCTTT. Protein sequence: CASSFKGERDGRAFF.